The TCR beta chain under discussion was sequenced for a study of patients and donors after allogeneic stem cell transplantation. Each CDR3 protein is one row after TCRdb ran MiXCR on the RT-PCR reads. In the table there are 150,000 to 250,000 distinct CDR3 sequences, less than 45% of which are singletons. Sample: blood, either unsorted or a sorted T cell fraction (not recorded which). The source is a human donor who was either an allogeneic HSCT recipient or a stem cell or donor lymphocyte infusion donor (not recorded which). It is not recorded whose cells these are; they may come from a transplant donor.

CDR3 region: CASSQTASNEQFF. In DNA, the CDR3 is TGTGCCAGCAGTCAAACAGCTTCAAATGAGCAGTTCTTC. This rearrangement joins TRBV6-6 to TRBJ2-1, with D uncertain. This CDR3 has 13 residues. CDR1 is MNHNY and CDR2 is SVGAGI in the germline V gene (reference sequence). Deletions cut 5 bases from V and 7 bases from J, with 12 bases between.